This T cell receptor beta chain was found in a study of blood T cell repertoires in COVID-19. The CDR3 extends over 16 amino acids. Unmatched junction bases numbered 9, after V lost 5 bases and J lost 5 bases. CDR1 is SGHNT, CDR2 YENEEA, per germline. Across 20 to 25 US areas, participants ranged in age from about 18 to 100 years. Produced via immunoSEQ multiplex PCR; TCRdb's table is partial and in-frame only. This repertoire shows just over 250,000 clones, 80% to 90% found once; its top ten account for approximately 4.3%. The sample was PBMCs or T cells enriched from blood (not recorded which). The V and J genes are TRBV11-3 and TRBJ2-2; TRBD1 matches at 9 bases. This clonotype was sampled from a man aged 25-45 years with acute COVID-19. The CDR3 nucleotides are TGTGCCAGCAGCGTAACCGGGACAGGGAGGACCGGGGAGCTGTTTTTT. Amino acids: CASSVTGTGRTGELFF.